One and the same sample provided the 8 T cell receptor beta chains below, sequenced in a study of CD8 T cells in ankylosing spondylitis. Study-wide results and caveats: Roughly eight highly homologous variants made up a TCR beta motif, and this motif appeared characteristic of ankylosing spondylitis blood.

TCRdb fed the 5' RACE reads into MiXCR, producing one record per CDR3 protein. The profile shows 130,000 or so distinct CDR3 sequences, more than 15% of them singletons. Their antigens are not known. Sequencing was performed on blood, either unsorted or a sorted T cell fraction (not recorded which). These receptors came from a male donor with ankylosing spondylitis.

The gene calls are TRBV15 and TRBJ2-7; D is unclear. Germline V gene lookup returns CDR1 LNHNV and CDR2 YYDKDF (reference sequence). The CDR3 spans 14 residues. The V end lost 4 bases, the J end lost 1 base, and 11 bases lay between the germline ends. The CDR3 spells CATSTEPYSYEQYF. The CDR3 region has the DNA TGTGCCACCAGCACTGAGCCATATTCCTACGAGCAGTACTTC.

The chain uses TRBV28 and TRBJ1-1, with D uncertain. There are 14 residues in the CDR3. Germline V gene data show CDR1 as MDHEN and CDR2 as SYDVKM. V dropped 2 bases and J dropped 2 bases, with 9 bases sitting between them. Written as DNA, the CDR3 is TGTGCCAGCAGTTTACGCCACCGAAACACTGAAGCTTTCTTT. Its translation: CASSLRHRNTEAFF.

This clonotype has ten or more counts. The rearrangement joins TRBV27 to TRBJ1-1, with D possibly matching TRBD1 (5 bases). Germline-derived CDR1 and CDR2 are MNHEY and SMNVEV (reference sequence). The V gene lost 6 bases and the J gene lost 11 bases, with 25 bases spanning the gap. The CDR3 is 15 residues long. CDR3 sequence reads: CASSPAPTGFKGAFF. Here the CDR3 DNA reads TGTGCCAGCAGCCCCGCCCCCACAGGCTTCAAGGGTGCTTTCTTT.

This clonotype has a handful of counts. The genes are TRBV5-5 and TRBJ2-2; D not resolved. The CDR3 runs to 12 residues. V was pared by 0 bases and J by 7 bases, with 4 bases between. CDR1 and CDR2 (germline): SGHKS, YYEKEE (reference sequence). The CDR3 here is CASSLGVGELFF. As DNA, the CDR3 is TGTGCCAGCAGCTTGGGGGTCGGGGAGCTGTTTTTT.

This chain uses TRBV27 with TRBJ2-7; possibly TRBD1 for D (6 bases). CDR3 length equals 16 residues. V was trimmed by 6 bases and J by 7 bases, leaving 25 bases between them. Germline lookup yields CDR1 MNHEY and CDR2 SMNVEV (reference sequence). The CDR3 sequence is CASSLEARTGFWEQYF. In DNA, the CDR3 is TGTGCCAGCAGCCTGGAGGCCCGAACAGGGTTTTGGGAGCAGTACTTC.

This clonotype was recorded a few times. The gene calls are TRBV6-1 and TRBJ1-1, with TRBD1 as a possible D gene (5 bases). The CDR3 runs to 14 residues. In germline, CDR1 is MNHNS, CDR2 SASEGT. V lost 6 bases to trimming and J lost 3 bases, with 14 bases between them. For the CDR3, the DNA is TGTGCCAGCAGGCCGGGGGTGGCCTACACTGAAGCTTTCTTT. This encodes CASRPGVAYTEAFF.

About this clonotype itself: A clone one base away is much larger, so this may be a read error. The rearrangement links TRBV4-1 to TRBJ1-1, with D hard to call. The CDR3 is 11 amino acids. Deletions cut 0 bases from V and 4 bases from J, with 0 bases between. CDR1 is MGHRA, CDR2 YSYEKL, per germline. The chain's CDR3 is CASSQDTEAFF. CDR3 nucleotide sequence: TGCGCCAGCAGCCAAGACACTGAAGCTTTCTTT.

This chain links TRBV4-3 with TRBJ2-2, with 11 bases that match TRBD1. The germline gives CDR1 LGHNA, CDR2 YSLEER. The ends lost 3 bases at V and 7 bases at J; junction bases unmatched: 4. The CDR3 spans 15 residues. CDR3 bases: TGCGCCAGCAGCCAGGGGACAGGGGGGGTCGGGGAGCTGTTTTTT. Its protein is CASSQGTGGVGELFF.